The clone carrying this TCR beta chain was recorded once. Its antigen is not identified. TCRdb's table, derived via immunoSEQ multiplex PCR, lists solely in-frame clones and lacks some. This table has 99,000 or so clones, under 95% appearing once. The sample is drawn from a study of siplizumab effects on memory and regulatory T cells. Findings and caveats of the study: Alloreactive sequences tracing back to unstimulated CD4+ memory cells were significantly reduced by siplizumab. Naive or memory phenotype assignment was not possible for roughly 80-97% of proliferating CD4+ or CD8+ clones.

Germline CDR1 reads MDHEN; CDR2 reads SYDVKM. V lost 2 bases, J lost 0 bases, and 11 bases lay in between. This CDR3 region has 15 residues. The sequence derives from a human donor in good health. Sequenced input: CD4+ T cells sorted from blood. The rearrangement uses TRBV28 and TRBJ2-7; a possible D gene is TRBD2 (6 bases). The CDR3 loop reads CASSLTPGLSYEQYF. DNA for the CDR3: TGTGCCAGCAGTTTAACCCCGGGACTCTCCTACGAGCAGTACTTC.